Shown below are 18 T cell receptor beta chains from a single sample sequenced in a study of shared clonotypes between healthy human individuals (TCRdb year 2020). Libraries were made using the immunoSEQ multiplex PCR assay. TCRdb limited this immuneACCESS table to in-frame rearrangements with V and J called. A share of clones is missing; checked studies link under half to unresolved V genes, and the rest is unexplained. The sample table shows 400,000 to 550,000 clones, and 79% are seen once. Clones ranked in the top ten supply 10% to 15% of the sample. Sequenced sample: PBMCs. The receptors stem from a woman aged 40 to 50 in good health. Some clones in this sample may be carry-over from other donors' samples.

The gene calls are TRBV19 and TRBJ1-2; no reliable D call. The germline V gene encodes CDR1 LNHDA and CDR2 SQIVND (reference sequence). V lost 4 bases, J lost 2 bases, and 14 bases lay in between. This CDR3 region has 15 residues. CDR3 region: CASSRSTMTNYGYTF. Written as DNA, the CDR3 is TGTGCCAGTAGTAGGAGTACAATGACGAACTATGGCTACACCTTC. The full variable domain, its missing parts supplied by reference TRBV19 and TRBJ1-2, is DGGITQSPKYLFRKEGQNVTLSCEQNLNHDAMYWYRQDPGQGLRLIYYSQIVNDFQKGDIAEGYSVSREKKESFPLTVTSAQKNPTAFYLCASSRSTMTNYGYTFGSGTRLTVV.

The CDR3 reads CASSSQGGVNTGELFF. CDR3 bases: TGCGCCAGCAGCTCCCAGGGCGGGGTGAACACCGGGGAGCTGTTTTTT. V and J are TRBV5-1 and TRBJ2-2; D might be TRBD2 (6 bases). The V end lost 3 bases, the J end lost 1 base, and 13 bases lay between the germline ends. Germline V gene lookup returns CDR1 SGHRS and CDR2 YFSETQ. This CDR3 is built from 16 residues.

This clone was seen just once. The chain is built from TRBV5-4 and TRBJ2-1; TRBD1 is a possible D gene (6 bases). Trimming removed 0 bases from V and 7 bases from J, with 11 bases in between. Germline V lookup: CDR1 SGHNT, CDR2 YYREEE (reference sequence). This CDR3 region has 14 residues. In nucleotides, the CDR3 is TGTGCCAGCAGCTTGGGTCCAGGGGCGAATGAGCAGTTCTTC. Its protein is CASSLGPGANEQFF.

This clone appeared a single time. The chain carries TRBV20-1 and TRBJ1-3; D not certain. The CDR3 covers 11 residues. Germline V gene sequence: CDR1 DFQATT, CDR2 SNEGSKA (reference sequence). V lost 3 bases to trimming and J lost 9 bases, with 9 bases between them. The CDR3 loop is CSARTGSTIYF. DNA for the CDR3: TGCAGTGCTAGGACCGGCAGCACCATATATTTT.

This clone was recorded only once. This chain uses TRBV9 with TRBJ2-1, with D maybe TRBD2 (5 bases). With 0 bases removed from V and 0 bases from J, the gap between germline ends came to 7 bases. The CDR3 runs to 15 residues. In germline, CDR1 is SGDLS, CDR2 YYNGEE. CDR3 sequence: CASSVGESSYNEQFF. Written as DNA, the CDR3 is TGTGCCAGCAGCGTAGGGGAGAGCTCCTACAATGAGCAGTTCTTC.

This chain links TRBV12-5 with TRBJ2-1; 9 bases line up with TRBD2. V lost 0 bases to trimming and J lost 7 bases; unmatched junction nucleotides: 13. CDR3 length: 18 residues. Per germline, CDR1 LGHNT and CDR2 FRNRAP. The DNA for the CDR3 is TGTGCTAGTGGTTTGGTAACCGTTGCGCGGGAGGGCCCAAATGAGCAGTTCTTC. Translated, it gives CASGLVTVAREGPNEQFF.

The CDR3 protein is CASSPAGRGGEKLFF. CDR3 coding DNA: TGTGCCAGCAGCCCGGCGGGGAGGGGTGGTGAAAAACTGTTTTTT. The chain has TRBV5-4 and TRBJ1-4; weak D call: TRBD1 (5 bases). CDR3 length: 15 amino acids. The germline V gene encodes CDR1 SGHNT and CDR2 YYREEE (reference sequence). The V and J ends lost 4 bases and 7 bases respectively, with 17 bases between them.

The chain joins TRBV6-5 to TRBJ1-2, with a possible D match to TRBD1 (5 bases). Germline V gene lookup returns CDR1 MNHEY and CDR2 SVGAGI. With 5 bases removed from V and 2 bases from J, the gap between germline ends came to 9 bases. The CDR3 spans 13 residues. The CDR3 nucleotides are TGTGCCAGCAGTACGACAGCGAACTATGGCTACACCTTC. As protein: CASSTTANYGYTF.

V gene TRBV25-1 combines with J gene TRBJ2-1; 13 positions match TRBD2. The CDR3 covers 16 residues. Germline values: CDR1 MGHDK, CDR2 SYGVNS. Germline trimming cut 3 bases from V and 9 bases from J; bases unmatched to any gene: 8. CDR3 region: CASSDPTSGRAGEQFF. The CDR3 DNA follows: TGTGCCAGCAGTGATCCAACTAGCGGGAGGGCGGGTGAGCAGTTCTTC.

J is TRBJ1-5 and V is TRBV2, with 7 bases matching TRBD1. V gave up 8 bases and J gave up 5 bases; unmatched junction bases: 18. This CDR3 spans 17 amino acids. Looked up from germline, CDR1 is SNHLY and CDR2 is FYNNEI. The CDR3 DNA reads TGTGCCAGCTTCGGGGAGGGTGTACGACAGGGCCATCAGCCCCAGCATTTT. It specifies CASFGEGVRQGHQPQHF. Full variable domain (outside the CDR3, taken from reference TRBV2 and TRBJ1-5): EPEVTQTPSHQVTQMGQEVILRCVPISNHLYFYWYRQILGQKVEFLVSFYNNEISEKSEIFDDQFSVERPDGSNFTLKIRSTKLEDSAMYFCASFGEGVRQGHQPQHFGDGTRLSIL.

The J gene is TRBJ2-3, the V gene TRBV7-2; 11 nucleotides line up with TRBD2. The germline V gene has CDR1 SGHTA and CDR2 FQGNSA. The CDR3 is made up of 16 amino acids. Trimming removed 1 base from V and 3 bases from J; junction bases left unmatched: 3. The CDR3 is CASSLGASGGTDTQYF. For the CDR3, the DNA is TGTGCCAGCAGCTTAGGGGCTAGCGGGGGGACAGATACGCAGTATTTT.

The J gene is TRBJ1-2, the V gene TRBV7-9; no definite D call. The germline V gene encodes CDR1 SEHNR and CDR2 FQNEAQ (reference sequence). The V and J ends lost 1 base and 8 bases respectively, with 11 bases between them. The CDR3 is made up of 13 amino acids. CDR3 sequence reads: CASSLDSGVGYTF. In DNA, the CDR3 is TGTGCCAGCAGCTTAGATTCCGGGGTCGGCTACACCTTC.

J is TRBJ2-6 and V is TRBV29-1, with D possibly matching TRBD2 (6 bases). The germline V gene has CDR1 SQVTM and CDR2 ANQGSEA. The V end lost 5 bases, the J end lost 5 bases, and 22 bases lay between the germline ends. This CDR3 contains 17 residues. The CDR3 nucleotides are TGCAGCGTTACACAATTACTAGCACAAAGTCGGGCCAACGTCCTGACTTTC. It translates to CSVTQLLAQSRANVLTF.

Notes on this clone: One end of the junction is discordant with germline, which a read error may explain. The chain has TRBV6-5 and TRBJ2-5; D assignment may be TRBD1 or TRBD2 (5 bases each). Germline assignment: CDR1 MNHEY and CDR2 SVGAGI. This CDR3 comprises 14 residues. In DNA form, the CDR3 reads TGTGTCAGCAGTCGACAAGAGGGACCCAATACACGGTACTTC. Translating gives CVSSRQEGPNTRYF.

This clone was recorded at least ten times. The chain carries TRBV30 and TRBJ2-1; D is ambiguous. This CDR3 spans 13 amino acids. The germline CDR1 and CDR2 sequences are GTSNPN and SVGIG (reference sequence). V was cut by 3 bases and J by 0 bases, with 6 bases left in between. The chain's CDR3 is CAWRLSSYNEQFF. DNA for the CDR3: TGTGCCTGGAGACTAAGCTCCTACAATGAGCAGTTCTTC.

There are a few counts of this clone. The gene calls are TRBV4-3 and TRBJ2-7; D perhaps matches TRBD2 (5 bases). V lost 1 base and J 4 bases, leaving 14 bases between the germline ends. This CDR3 comprises 15 residues. Germline loops: CDR1 LGHNA, CDR2 YSLEER. The CDR3 is CASSQVGGEMYEQYF. The CDR3 DNA reads TGCGCCAGCAGCCAAGTTGGTGGGGAGATGTACGAGCAGTACTTC.

The chain joins TRBV7-3 to TRBJ2-5, with a weak D call TRBD1 (5 bases). The CDR3 is 15 residues long. The germline gives CDR1 SGHTA, CDR2 FQGTGA. Deletions cut 5 bases from V and 2 bases from J, with 15 bases between. For the CDR3, the DNA is TGTGCCAGCAGCCCTTCTTTTGGGGCACAAGAGACCCAGTACTTC. It encodes CASSPSFGAQETQYF. The complete variable domain, with remaining parts taken from reference TRBV7-3 and TRBJ2-5, reads GAGVSQTPSNKVTEKGKYVELRCDPISGHTALYWYRQSLGQGPEFLIYFQGTGAADDSGLPNDRFFAVRPEGSVSTLKIQRTERGDSAVYLCASSPSFGAQETQYFGPGTRLLVL.

This clone was seen a few times. The rearrangement uses TRBV10-1 and TRBJ2-2, with unresolved D. Germline CDR1 and CDR2: WNHNN and SYGVQD (reference sequence). Trimming stripped 0 bases from V and 4 bases from J, with 6 bases between. CDR3 length: 14 residues. The CDR3 here is CASSESSPTGELFF. CDR3 bases: TGCGCCAGCAGTGAGTCGAGTCCCACCGGGGAGCTGTTTTTT.